The next 13 T cell receptor beta chains were all read from a single sample in a study of blood T cell repertoires in COVID-19 (TCRdb year 2020). The method was the immunoSEQ multiplex PCR assay. This immuneACCESS table, as held by TCRdb, lists in-frame sequences with V and J called but not all clones. Of the missing ones, under half trace to an unresolved V gene in checked studies; the others have no known cause. The sample table contains about 380,000 clones; only one count was recorded for roughly 87% of them. The ten most abundant clones make up almost 3% of the sample. Source material: PBMCs or T cells enriched from blood (not recorded which). Receptors originate from a woman aged 25 to 39 who had recovered from COVID-19.

The chain employs TRBV19 and TRBJ2-5, with a weak D call TRBD1 (5 bases). The germline V and J ends were trimmed by 4 bases and 4 bases, with 10 bases remaining between them. The CDR3 is made up of 13 amino acids. Germline CDR1 and CDR2: LNHDA and SQIVND (reference sequence). The CDR3 is CASSSQGRETQYF. The CDR3 DNA reads as TGTGCCAGTAGTAGCCAGGGTAGAGAGACCCAGTACTTC.

Regarding this clone: The sample contains more than one DNA sequence encoding this CDR3. The chain is built from TRBV27 and TRBJ1-1; tentatively, D is TRBD1 (6 bases). CDR3 length equals 14 residues. The V end lost 3 bases, the J end lost 1 base, and 9 bases lay between the germline ends. Germline lookup yields CDR1 MNHEY and CDR2 SMNVEV (reference sequence). The CDR3 DNA reads TGTGCCAGCAGTTTCGGACAGCCGAACACTGAAGCTTTCTTT. Translation gives CASSFGQPNTEAFF.

V is TRBV18 and J is TRBJ2-7, with a possible D match to TRBD1 (7 bases). The CDR3 sequence is 14 residues long. Germline V gives CDR1 KGHSH, CDR2 LQKENI. V was clipped by 6 bases and J by 2 bases, with 14 bases between them. The CDR3 region is CASSSGGGTYEQYF. CDR3 bases: TGTGCCAGCTCGTCAGGAGGGGGCACCTACGAGCAGTACTTC.

This chain connects TRBV19 to TRBJ2-1; the match to TRBD2 covers 10 bases. V shed 5 bases and J 10 bases; nucleotides not matched to a gene: 8. The CDR3 runs 14 residues. CDR1 is LNHDA, CDR2 SQIVND, per germline (reference sequence). The CDR3 nucleotides read TGTGCCAGTAGTCCAAGCGGGGGGGCATTCGAGCAGTTCTTC. Amino acids: CASSPSGGAFEQFF.

The rearrangement links TRBV5-8 to TRBJ2-5; 9 bases line up with TRBD2. There are 15 residues in the CDR3. Germline assignment: CDR1 SGHTS and CDR2 YDEGEE. The V gene end was trimmed by 0 bases and the J gene end by 4 bases; junction bases not matched to a gene: 4. The CDR3, as DNA: TGTGCCAGCAGCTTGGTACTAGCGGGCCGAGAGACCCAGTACTTC. Amino acids: CASSLVLAGRETQYF.

The chain uses TRBV27 and TRBJ1-2; tentative D call: TRBD1 (5 bases). The CDR3 has 14 amino acids. Germline V gene data show CDR1 as MNHEY and CDR2 as SMNVEV (reference sequence). Trimming removed 6 bases from V and 4 bases from J, with 15 bases in between. The CDR3 loop is CASSPIGGGYGYTF. CDR3 nucleotide sequence: TGTGCCAGCAGCCCCATCGGGGGGGGCTATGGCTACACCTTC.

This clone was detected a few times. The chain is built from TRBV18 and TRBJ2-4; D is perhaps TRBD2 (6 bases). Trimming shortened V by 3 bases and J by 0 bases, and 6 bases separated the two germline ends. Germline V lookup: CDR1 KGHSH, CDR2 LQKENI. The CDR3 spans 14 residues. CDR3 nucleotide sequence: TGTGCCAGCTCACCGGGACTAGCCAAAAACATTCAGTACTTC. It specifies CASSPGLAKNIQYF.

The rearrangement links TRBV4-1 to TRBJ2-1; 7 bases map to TRBD2. Germline values: CDR1 MGHRA, CDR2 YSYEKL. CDR3 length: 14 amino acids. With 2 bases clipped from V and 8 bases from J, the junction kept 6 bases outside the gene matches. The CDR3 is CASSQRLAGDEQFF. The CDR3 DNA sequence: TGCGCCAGCAGCCAACGACTAGCTGGGGATGAGCAGTTCTTC.

The CDR3 loop is CASSQLYEGADYGYTF. The DNA for the CDR3 is TGTGCCAGCAGCCAACTATATGAGGGGGCGGACTATGGCTACACCTTC. The chain joins TRBV14 to TRBJ1-2, with TRBD1 identical over 7 bases. Germline V CDR1 and CDR2: SGHDN, FVKESK. The CDR3 consists of 16 residues. The V and J ends lost 2 bases and 3 bases, in that order; junction bases with no gene match: 9.

V and J are TRBV3-1 (or the pseudogene TRBV3-2) and TRBJ2-3; 11 positions agree with TRBD2. The ends lost 2 bases at V and 0 bases at J; junction bases unmatched: 7. This CDR3 contains 18 residues. Germline CDR1 reads LGHDT; CDR2 reads YNNKEL (reference sequence). The CDR3 here is CASSQHGTSGISTDTQYF. The DNA for the CDR3 is TGTGCCAGCAGCCAACATGGGACTAGCGGAATAAGCACAGATACGCAGTATTTT.

The V call is TRBV10-1, the J call TRBJ1-6; D is possibly TRBD1 (6 bases). The ends were cut back, 6 bases at V and 7 bases at J, with 10 bases in the middle. The CDR3 consists of 13 residues. Looked up from germline, CDR1 is WNHNN and CDR2 is SYGVQD (reference sequence). The CDR3, as DNA: TGCGCCAGCAGACAGGGCCGGAATTCACCCCTCCACTTT. This translates into CASRQGRNSPLHF.

CDR3 DNA: TGCGCCAGCAGCCAAGAGTGGCGGGAGGGCCTCGAGCAGTACTTC. It is translated as CASSQEWREGLEQYF. V usage is TRBV4-1 and J usage is TRBJ2-7, with 9 bases that match TRBD2. CDR1 and CDR2 (germline): MGHRA, YSYEKL. Trimming cost V 0 bases and J 6 bases; bases outside gene matches: 6. The CDR3 has 15 amino acids.

The rearrangement joins TRBV28 to TRBJ1-2; 7 bases match TRBD1. Germline values: CDR1 MDHEN, CDR2 SYDVKM. The CDR3 is 15 residues long. J was trimmed by 4 bases and V by 4 bases; bases with no gene match: 9. CDR3: CASSSPGGEVYGYTF. CDR3 nucleotide sequence: TGTGCCAGCAGTTCCCCAGGGGGAGAAGTCTATGGCTACACCTTC.